This entry is about one T cell receptor beta chain. As yet, its antigen is unknown. TCRdb reanalysed the reads using MiXCR and keeps one entry per CDR3 protein. The sample lists over 300,000 distinct CDR3 sequences, roughly 15% occurring once. After removal of 3 bases from V and 2 bases from J, the junction contained 9 bases not matched to a gene. This CDR3 is built from 17 residues. Germline V gene lookup returns CDR1 DFQATT and CDR2 SNEGSKA (reference sequence). The data were taken from a study of T cell repertoires in cytomegalovirus infection. Study as a whole: CMV infection plus the matching HLA type was flagged by public TCR beta signatures. Study observations and caveats: Accumulated public TCR beta family frequency recognized individuals carrying CMV together with the relevant HLA. Predominance within the ex vivo response was attributable to HLA-C-restricted CMV-specific TCR beta clonotypes.

The chain is built from TRBV20-1 and TRBJ2-2, with 10 bases fitting TRBD2. This receptor was obtained from a human donor in good health (CMV status not recorded). Some clones in this sample may be carry-over from other donors' samples. What was sequenced was PBMCs. The CDR3 reads CSASPISGGSNTGELFF. CDR3 in DNA: TGCAGTGCTAGCCCGATTAGCGGGGGGTCCAACACCGGGGAGCTGTTTTTT.